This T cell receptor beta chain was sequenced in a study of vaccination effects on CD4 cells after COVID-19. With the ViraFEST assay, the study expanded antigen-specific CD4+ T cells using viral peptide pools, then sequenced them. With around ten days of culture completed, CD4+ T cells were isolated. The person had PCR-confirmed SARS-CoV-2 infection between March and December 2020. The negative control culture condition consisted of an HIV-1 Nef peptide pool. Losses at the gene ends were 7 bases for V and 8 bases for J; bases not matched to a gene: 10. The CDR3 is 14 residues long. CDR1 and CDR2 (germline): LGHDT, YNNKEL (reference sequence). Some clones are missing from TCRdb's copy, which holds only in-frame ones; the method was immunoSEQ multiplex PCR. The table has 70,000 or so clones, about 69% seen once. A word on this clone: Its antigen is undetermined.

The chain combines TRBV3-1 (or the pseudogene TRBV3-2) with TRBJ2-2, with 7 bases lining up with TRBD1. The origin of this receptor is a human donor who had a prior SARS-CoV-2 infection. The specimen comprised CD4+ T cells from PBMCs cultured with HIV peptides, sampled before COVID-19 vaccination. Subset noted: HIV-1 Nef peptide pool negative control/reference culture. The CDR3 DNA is TGTGCCAGCAAATCTACCACAGGGGCTGGGGAGCTGTTTTTT. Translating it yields CASKSTTGAGELFF.